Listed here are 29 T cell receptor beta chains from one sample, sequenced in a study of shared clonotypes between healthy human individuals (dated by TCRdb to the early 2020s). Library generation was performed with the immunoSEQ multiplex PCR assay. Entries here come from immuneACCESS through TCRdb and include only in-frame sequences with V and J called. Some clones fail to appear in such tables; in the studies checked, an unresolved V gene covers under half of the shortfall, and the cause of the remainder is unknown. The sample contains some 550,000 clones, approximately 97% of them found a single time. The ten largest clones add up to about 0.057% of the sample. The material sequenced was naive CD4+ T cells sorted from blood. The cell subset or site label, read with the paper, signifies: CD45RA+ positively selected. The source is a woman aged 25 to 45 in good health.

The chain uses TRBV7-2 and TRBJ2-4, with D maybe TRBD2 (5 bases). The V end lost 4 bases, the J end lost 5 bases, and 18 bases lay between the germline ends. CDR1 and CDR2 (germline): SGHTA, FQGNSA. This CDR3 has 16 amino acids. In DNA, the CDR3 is TGTGCCAGCAGCTCGGGATTCCGGTTCAACGAAAACATTCAGTACTTC. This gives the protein CASSSGFRFNENIQYF.

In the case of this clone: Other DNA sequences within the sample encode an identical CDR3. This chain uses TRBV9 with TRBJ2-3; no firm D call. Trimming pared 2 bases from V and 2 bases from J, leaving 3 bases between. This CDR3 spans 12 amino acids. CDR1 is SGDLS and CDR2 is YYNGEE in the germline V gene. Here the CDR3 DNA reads TGTGCCAGCAGCGTCTCCACAGATACGCAGTATTTT. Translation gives CASSVSTDTQYF.

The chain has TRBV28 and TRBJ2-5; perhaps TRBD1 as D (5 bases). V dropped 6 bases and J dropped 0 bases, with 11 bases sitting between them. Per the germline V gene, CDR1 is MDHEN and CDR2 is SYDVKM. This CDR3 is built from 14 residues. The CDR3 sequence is CASSDQDNQETQYF. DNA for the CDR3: TGTGCCAGCAGCGATCAGGACAACCAAGAGACCCAGTACTTC.

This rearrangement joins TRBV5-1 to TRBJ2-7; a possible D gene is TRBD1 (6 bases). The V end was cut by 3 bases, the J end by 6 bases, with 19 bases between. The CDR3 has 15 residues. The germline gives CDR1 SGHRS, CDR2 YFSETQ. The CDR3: CASSSGRQERVEQYF. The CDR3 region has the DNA TGCGCCAGCAGCTCGGGTCGACAGGAACGGGTCGAGCAGTACTTC.

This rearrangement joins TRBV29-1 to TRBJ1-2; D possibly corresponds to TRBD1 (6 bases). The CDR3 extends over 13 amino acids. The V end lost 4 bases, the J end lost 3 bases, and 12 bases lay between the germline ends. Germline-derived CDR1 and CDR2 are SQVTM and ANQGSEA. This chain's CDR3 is CSVAGTPDYGYTF. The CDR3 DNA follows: TGCAGCGTTGCAGGGACACCTGACTATGGCTACACCTTC.

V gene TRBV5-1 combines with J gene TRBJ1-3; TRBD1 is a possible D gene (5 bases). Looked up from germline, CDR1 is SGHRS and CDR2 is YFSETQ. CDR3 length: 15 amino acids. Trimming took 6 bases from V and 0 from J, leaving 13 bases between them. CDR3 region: CASTPGGVSGNTIYF. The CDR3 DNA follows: TGCGCCAGCACCCCGGGGGGAGTCTCTGGAAACACCATATATTTT.

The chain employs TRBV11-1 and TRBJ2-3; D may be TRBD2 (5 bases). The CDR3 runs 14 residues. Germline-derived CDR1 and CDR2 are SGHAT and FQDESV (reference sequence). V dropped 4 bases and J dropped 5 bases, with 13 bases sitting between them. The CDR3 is CASSSPSRGDTQYF. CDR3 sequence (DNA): TGTGCCAGCAGCTCCCCTAGCCGGGGAGATACGCAGTATTTT.

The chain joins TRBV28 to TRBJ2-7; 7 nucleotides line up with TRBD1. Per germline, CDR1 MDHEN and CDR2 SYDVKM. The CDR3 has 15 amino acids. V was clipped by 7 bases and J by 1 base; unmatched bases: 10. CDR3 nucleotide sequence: TGTGCCAGCATTAACGGGACAGACGTTTCCTACGAGCAGTACTTC. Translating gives CASINGTDVSYEQYF.

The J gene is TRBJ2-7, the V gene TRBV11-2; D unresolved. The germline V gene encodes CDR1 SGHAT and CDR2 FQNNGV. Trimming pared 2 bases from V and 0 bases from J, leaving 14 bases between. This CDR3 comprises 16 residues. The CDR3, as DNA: TGTGCCAGCAGCTTACGTCGGACCGTGAGCTCCTACGAGCAGTACTTC. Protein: CASSLRRTVSSYEQYF.

The DNA for the CDR3 is TGTGCCAGCAGTTTATGGCCGAATTCACCCCTCCACTTT. It encodes CASSLWPNSPLHF. V is TRBV27 and J is TRBJ1-6; D remains ambiguous. Germline assignment: CDR1 MNHEY and CDR2 SMNVEV (reference sequence). The CDR3 has 13 residues. V dropped 1 base and J dropped 7 bases, with 5 bases sitting between them.

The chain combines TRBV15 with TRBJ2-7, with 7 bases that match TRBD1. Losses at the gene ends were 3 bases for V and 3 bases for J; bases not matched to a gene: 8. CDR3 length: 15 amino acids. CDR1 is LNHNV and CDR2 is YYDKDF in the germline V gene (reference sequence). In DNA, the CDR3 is TGTGCCACCAGCAGGGATGGGACAGCCGACTACGAGCAGTACTTC. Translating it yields CATSRDGTADYEQYF.

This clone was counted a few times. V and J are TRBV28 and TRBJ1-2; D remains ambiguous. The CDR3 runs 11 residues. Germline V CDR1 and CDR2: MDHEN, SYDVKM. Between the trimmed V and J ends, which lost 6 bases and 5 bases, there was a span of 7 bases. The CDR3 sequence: CASRPRYGYTF. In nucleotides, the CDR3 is TGTGCCAGCAGGCCGAGATATGGCTACACCTTC.

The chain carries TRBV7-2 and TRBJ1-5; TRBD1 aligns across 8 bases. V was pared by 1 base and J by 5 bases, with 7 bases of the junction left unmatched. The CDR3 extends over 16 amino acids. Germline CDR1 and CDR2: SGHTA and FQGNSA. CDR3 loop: CASSLEVGRGHQPQHF. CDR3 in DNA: TGTGCCAGCAGCTTAGAAGTTGGCAGGGGGCATCAGCCCCAGCATTTT.

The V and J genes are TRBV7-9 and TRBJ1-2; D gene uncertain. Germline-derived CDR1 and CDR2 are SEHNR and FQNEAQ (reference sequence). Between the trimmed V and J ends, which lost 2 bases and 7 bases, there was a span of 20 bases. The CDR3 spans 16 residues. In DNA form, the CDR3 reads TGTGCCAGCAGCTTACGGACCCGGGTGAATCCTAGTGGCTACACCTTC. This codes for CASSLRTRVNPSGYTF.

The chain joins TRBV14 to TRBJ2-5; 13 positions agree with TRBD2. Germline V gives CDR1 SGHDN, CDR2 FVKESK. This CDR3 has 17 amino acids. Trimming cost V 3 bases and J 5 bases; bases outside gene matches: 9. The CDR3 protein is CASSHPLLAGGPETQYF. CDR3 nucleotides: TGTGCCAGCAGCCACCCCTTACTAGCGGGAGGGCCGGAGACCCAGTACTTC.

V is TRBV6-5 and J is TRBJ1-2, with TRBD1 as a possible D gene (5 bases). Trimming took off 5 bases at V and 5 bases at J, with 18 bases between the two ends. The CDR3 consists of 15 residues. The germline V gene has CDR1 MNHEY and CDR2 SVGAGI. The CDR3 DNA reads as TGTGCCAGCAGTCCCCGGACACCTAACGGATATGGCTACACCTTC. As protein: CASSPRTPNGYGYTF.

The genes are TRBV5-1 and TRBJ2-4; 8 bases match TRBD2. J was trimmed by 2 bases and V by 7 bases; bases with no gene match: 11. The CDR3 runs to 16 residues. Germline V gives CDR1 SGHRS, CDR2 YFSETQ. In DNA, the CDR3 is TGCGCCAGCGGCTATTATAGCGGGACGACCAAAAACATTCAGTACTTC. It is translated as CASGYYSGTTKNIQYF.

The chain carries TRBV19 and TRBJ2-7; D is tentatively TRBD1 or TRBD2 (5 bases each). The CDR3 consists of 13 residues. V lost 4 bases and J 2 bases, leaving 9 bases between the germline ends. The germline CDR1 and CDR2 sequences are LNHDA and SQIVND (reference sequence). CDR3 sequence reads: CASSKRGPYEQYF. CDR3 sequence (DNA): TGTGCCAGTAGTAAGAGGGGCCCCTACGAGCAGTACTTC. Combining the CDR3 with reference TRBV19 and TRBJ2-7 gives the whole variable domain DGGITQSPKYLFRKEGQNVTLSCEQNLNHDAMYWYRQDPGQGLRLIYYSQIVNDFQKGDIAEGYSVSREKKESFPLTVTSAQKNPTAFYLCASSKRGPYEQYFGPGTRLTVT.

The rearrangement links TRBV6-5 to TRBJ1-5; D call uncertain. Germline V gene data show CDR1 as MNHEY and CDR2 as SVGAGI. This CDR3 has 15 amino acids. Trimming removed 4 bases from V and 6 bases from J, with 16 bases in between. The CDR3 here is CASSSITRAGQPQHF. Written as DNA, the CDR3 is TGTGCCAGCAGTTCCATAACACGGGCCGGTCAGCCCCAGCATTTT.

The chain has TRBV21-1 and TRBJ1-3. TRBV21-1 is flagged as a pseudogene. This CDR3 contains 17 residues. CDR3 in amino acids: CASSNLRTPDSGNTIYF. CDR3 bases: TGTGCCAGCAGCAACCTGCGGACGCCAGATTCTGGAAACACCATATATTTT.

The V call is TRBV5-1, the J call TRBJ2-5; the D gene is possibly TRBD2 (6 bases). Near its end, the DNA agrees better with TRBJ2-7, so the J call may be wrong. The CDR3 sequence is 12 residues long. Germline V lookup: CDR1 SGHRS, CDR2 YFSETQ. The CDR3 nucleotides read TGCGCCAGCAGCCGGGGGAATTACGAGCAGTACTTC. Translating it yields CASSRGNYEQYF.

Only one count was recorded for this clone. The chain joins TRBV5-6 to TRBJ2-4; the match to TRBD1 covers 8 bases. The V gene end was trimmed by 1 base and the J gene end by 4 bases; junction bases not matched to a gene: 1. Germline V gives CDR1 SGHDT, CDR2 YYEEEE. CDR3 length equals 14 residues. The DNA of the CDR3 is TGTGCCAGCAGCTTGACAGGGGGGAAAAACATTCAGTACTTC. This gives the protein CASSLTGGKNIQYF.

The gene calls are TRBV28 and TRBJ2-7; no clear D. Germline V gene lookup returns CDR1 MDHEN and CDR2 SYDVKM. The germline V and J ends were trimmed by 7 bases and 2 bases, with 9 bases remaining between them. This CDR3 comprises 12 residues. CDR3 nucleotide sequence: TGTGCCAGCAAGACCCGCCCCTACGAGCAGTACTTC. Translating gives CASKTRPYEQYF.

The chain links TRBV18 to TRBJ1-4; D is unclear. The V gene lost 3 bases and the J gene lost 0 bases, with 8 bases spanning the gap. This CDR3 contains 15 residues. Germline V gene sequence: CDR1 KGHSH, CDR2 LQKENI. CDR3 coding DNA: TGTGCCAGCTCACCGCGGCAGTCAACTAATGAAAAACTGTTTTTT. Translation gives CASSPRQSTNEKLFF. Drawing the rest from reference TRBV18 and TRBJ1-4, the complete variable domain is NAGVMQNPRHLVRRRGQEARLRCSPMKGHSHVYWYRQLPEEGLKFMVYLQKENIIDESGMPKERFSAEFPKEGPSILRIQQVVRGDSAAYFCASSPRQSTNEKLFFGSGTQLSVL.

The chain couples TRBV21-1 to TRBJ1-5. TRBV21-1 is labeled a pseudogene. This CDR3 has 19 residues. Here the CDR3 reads CATSWWGLGGYCSNQPQHF. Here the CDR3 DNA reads TGTGCCACCTCGTGGTGGGGGCTGGGAGGGTATTGCAGCAATCAGCCCCAGCATTTT.

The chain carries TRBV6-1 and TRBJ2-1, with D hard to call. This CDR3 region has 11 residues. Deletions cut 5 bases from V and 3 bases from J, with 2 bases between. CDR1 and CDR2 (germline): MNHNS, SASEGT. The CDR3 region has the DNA TGTGCCAGCAGTATCTACAATGAGCAGTTCTTC. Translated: CASSIYNEQFF.

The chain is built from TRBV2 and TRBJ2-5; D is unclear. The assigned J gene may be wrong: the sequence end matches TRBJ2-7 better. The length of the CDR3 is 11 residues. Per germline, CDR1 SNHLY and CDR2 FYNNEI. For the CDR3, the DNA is TGTGCCAGCGCTCGTTCCTACGAGCAGTACTTC. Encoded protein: CASARSYEQYF.

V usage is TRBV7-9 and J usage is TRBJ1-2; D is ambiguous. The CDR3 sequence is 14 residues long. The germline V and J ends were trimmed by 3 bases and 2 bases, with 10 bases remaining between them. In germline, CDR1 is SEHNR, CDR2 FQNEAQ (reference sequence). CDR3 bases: TGTGCCAGCAGCTTTGACACTAACAACTATGGCTACACCTTC. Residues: CASSFDTNNYGYTF. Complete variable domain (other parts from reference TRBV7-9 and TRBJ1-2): DTGVSQNPRHKITKRGQNVTFRCDPISEHNRLYWYRQTLGQGPEFLTYFQNEAQLEKSRLLSDRFSAERPKGSFSTLEIQRTEQGDSAMYLCASSFDTNNYGYTFGSGTRLTVV.

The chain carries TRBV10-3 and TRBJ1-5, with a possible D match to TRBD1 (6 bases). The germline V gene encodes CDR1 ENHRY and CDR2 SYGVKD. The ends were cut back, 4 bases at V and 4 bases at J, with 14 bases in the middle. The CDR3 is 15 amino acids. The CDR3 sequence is CAISVSQDRNQPQHF. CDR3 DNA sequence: TGTGCCATCAGTGTATCCCAGGACAGAAATCAGCCCCAGCATTTT.